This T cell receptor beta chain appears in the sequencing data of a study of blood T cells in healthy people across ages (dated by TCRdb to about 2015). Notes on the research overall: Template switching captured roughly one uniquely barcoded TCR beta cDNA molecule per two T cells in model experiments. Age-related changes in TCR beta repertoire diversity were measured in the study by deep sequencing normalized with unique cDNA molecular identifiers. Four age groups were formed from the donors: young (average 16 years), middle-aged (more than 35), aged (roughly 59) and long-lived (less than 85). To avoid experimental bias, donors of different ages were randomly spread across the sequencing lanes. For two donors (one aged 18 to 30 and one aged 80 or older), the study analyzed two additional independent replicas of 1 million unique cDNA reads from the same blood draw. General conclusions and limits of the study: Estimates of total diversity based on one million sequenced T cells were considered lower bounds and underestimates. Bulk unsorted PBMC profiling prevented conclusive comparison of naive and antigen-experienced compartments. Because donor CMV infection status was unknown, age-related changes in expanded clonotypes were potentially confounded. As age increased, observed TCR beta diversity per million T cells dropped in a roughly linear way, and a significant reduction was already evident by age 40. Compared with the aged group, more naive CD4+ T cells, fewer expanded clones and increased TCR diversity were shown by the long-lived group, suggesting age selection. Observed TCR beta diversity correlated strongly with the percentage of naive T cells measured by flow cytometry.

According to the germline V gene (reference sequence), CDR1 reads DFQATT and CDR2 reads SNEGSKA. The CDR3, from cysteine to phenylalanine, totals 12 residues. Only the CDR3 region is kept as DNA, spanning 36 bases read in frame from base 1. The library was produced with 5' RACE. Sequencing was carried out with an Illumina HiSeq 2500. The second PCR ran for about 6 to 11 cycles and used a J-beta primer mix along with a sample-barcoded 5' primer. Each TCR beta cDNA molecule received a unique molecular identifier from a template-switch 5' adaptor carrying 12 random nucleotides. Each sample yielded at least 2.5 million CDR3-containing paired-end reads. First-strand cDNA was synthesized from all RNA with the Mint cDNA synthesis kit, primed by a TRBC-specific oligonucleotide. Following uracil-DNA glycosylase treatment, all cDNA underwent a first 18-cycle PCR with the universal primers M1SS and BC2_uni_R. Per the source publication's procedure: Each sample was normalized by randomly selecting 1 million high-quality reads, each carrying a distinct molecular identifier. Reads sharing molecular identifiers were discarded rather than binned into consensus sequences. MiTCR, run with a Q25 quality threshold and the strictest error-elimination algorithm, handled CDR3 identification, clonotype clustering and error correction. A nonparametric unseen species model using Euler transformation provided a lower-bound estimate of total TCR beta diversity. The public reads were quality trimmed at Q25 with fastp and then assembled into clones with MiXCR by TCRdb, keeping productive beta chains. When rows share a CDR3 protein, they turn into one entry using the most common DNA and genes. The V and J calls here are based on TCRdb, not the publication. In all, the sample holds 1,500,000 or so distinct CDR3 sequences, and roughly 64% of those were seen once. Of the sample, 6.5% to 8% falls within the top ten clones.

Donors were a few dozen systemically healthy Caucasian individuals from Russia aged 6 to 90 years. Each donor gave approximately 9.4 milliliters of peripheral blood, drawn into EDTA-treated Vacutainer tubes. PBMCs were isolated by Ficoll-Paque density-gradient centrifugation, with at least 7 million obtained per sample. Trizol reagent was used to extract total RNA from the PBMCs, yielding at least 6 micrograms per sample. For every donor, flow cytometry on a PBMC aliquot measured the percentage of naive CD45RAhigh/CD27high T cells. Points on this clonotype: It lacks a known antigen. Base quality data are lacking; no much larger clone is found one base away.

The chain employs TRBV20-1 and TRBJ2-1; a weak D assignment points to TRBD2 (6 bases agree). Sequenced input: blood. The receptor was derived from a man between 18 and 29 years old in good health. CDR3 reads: CTAGRDSNEQFF. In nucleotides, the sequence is TGCACCGCAGGGCGGGACTCCAATGAGCAGTTCTTC.